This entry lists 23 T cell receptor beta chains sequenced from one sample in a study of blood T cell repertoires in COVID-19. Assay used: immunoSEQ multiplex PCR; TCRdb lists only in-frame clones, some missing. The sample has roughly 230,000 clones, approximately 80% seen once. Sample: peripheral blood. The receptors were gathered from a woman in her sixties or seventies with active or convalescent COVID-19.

CDR3 protein: CASSWGLAGGNEQFF. The CDR3 bases are TGTGCCAGCAGCTGGGGACTAGCGGGGGGAAATGAGCAGTTCTTC. The chain couples TRBV7-2 to TRBJ2-1; 15 nucleotides agree with TRBD2. The CDR3 covers 15 residues. Germline CDR1 reads SGHTA; CDR2 reads FQGNSA. After removal of 4 bases from V and 7 bases from J, the junction contained 2 bases not matched to a gene.

The CDR3 here is CASSSLTAVEETQYF. The CDR3 DNA reads as TGTGCCAGCAGCTCGTTGACAGCCGTGGAAGAGACCCAGTACTTC. This sequence joins TRBV11-3 and TRBJ2-5, with D perhaps matching TRBD1 (5 bases). CDR1 and CDR2 (germline): SGHNT, YENEEA. This CDR3 contains 15 residues. V was clipped by 4 bases and J by 3 bases, with 15 bases between them.

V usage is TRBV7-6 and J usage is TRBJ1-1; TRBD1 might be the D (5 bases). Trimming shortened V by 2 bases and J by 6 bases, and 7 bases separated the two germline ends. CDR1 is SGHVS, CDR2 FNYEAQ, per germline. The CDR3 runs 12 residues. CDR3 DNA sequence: TGTGCCAGCAGCTTATGGGGCCCTGAAGCTTTCTTT. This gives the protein CASSLWGPEAFF.

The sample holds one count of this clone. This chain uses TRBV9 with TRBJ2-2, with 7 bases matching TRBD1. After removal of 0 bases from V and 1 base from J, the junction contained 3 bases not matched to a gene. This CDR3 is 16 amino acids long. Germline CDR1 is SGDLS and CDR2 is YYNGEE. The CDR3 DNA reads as TGTGCCAGCAGCGTAGACCACAGGGGGAACACCGGGGAGCTGTTTTTT. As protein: CASSVDHRGNTGELFF.

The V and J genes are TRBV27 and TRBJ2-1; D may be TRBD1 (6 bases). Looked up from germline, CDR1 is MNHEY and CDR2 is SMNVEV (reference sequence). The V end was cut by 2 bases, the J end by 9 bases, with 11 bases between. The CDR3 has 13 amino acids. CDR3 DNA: TGTGCCAGCAGTTTAGTGACAGGTCGTGAGCAGTTCTTC. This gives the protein CASSLVTGREQFF.

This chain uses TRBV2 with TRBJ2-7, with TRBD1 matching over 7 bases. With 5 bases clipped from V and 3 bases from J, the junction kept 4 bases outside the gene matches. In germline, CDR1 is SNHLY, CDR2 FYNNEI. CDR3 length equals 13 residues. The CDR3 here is CASSWDRNYEQYV. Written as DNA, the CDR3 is TGTGCCAGCAGTTGGGACAGAAACTACGAGCAGTACGTC.

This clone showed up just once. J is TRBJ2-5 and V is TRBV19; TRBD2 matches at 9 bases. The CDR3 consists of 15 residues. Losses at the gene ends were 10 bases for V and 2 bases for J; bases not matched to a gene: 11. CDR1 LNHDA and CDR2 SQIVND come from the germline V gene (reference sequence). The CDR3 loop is CATRAGGTLQETQYF. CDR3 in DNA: TGTGCCACCAGAGCGGGGGGCACTCTACAAGAGACCCAGTACTTC.

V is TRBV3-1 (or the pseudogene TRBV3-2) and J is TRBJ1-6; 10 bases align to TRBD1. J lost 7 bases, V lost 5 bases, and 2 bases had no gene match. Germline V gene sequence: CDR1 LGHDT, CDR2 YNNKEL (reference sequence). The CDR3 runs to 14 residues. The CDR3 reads CASSMGQGNSPLHF. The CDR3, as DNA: TGTGCCAGCAGCATGGGACAGGGGAATTCACCCCTCCACTTT.

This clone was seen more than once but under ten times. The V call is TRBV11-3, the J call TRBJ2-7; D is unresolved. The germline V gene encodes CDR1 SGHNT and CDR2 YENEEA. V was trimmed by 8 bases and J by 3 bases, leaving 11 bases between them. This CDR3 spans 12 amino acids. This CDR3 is CASSVGHYEQYF. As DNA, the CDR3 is TGTGCCAGCTCCGTGGGCCACTACGAGCAGTACTTC.

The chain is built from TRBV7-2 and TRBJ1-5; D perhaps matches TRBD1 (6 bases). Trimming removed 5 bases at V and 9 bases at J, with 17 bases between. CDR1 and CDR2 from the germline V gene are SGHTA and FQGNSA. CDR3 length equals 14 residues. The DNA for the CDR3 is TGTGCCAGCAGCCAACAGGGAGCTACGACGCCCCAGCATTTT. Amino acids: CASSQQGATTPQHF.

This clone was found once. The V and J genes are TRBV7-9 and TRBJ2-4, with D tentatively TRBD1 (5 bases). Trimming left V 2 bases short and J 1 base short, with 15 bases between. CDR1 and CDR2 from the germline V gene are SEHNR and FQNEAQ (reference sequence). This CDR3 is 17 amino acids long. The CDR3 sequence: CASSLSPGNEAKNIQYF. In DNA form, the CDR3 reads TGTGCCAGCAGCTTAAGCCCAGGGAACGAGGCCAAAAACATTCAGTACTTC.

CDR3 sequence: CATSLQRFNEQFF. The CDR3 DNA follows: TGTGCCACCAGCCTCCAGCGTTTCAATGAGCAGTTCTTC. The rearrangement joins TRBV15 to TRBJ2-1; D unclear. This CDR3 has 13 amino acids. Germline V gene lookup returns CDR1 LNHNV and CDR2 YYDKDF (reference sequence). Trimming cost V 5 bases and J 6 bases, with 11 bases left between them.

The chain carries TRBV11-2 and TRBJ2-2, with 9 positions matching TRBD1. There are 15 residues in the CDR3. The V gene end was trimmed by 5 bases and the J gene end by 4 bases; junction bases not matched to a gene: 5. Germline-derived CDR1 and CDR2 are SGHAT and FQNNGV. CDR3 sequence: CASSPWTGVTGELFF. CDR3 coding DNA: TGTGCCAGCAGCCCCTGGACAGGGGTCACCGGGGAGCTGTTTTTT.

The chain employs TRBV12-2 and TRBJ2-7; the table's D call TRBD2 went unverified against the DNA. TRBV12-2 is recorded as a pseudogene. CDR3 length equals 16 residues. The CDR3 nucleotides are TGTGCAAGTCGCCCCGACGGAGCGGGGGCCTTCTACGAGCAGTACGTC. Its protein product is CASRPDGAGAFYEQYV.

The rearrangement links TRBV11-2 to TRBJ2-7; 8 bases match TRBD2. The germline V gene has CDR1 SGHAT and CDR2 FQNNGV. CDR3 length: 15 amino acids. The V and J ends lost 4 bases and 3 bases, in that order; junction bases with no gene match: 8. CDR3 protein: CASSSRAGVGYEQYF. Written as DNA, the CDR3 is TGTGCCAGCAGCTCACGAGCGGGAGTGGGCTACGAGCAGTACTTC. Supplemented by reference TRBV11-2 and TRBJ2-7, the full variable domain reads EAGVAQSPRYKIIEKRQSVAFWCNPISGHATLYWYQQILGQGPKLLIQFQNNGVVDDSQLPKDRFSAERLKGVDSTLKIQPAKLEDSAVYLCASSSRAGVGYEQYFGPGTRLTVT.

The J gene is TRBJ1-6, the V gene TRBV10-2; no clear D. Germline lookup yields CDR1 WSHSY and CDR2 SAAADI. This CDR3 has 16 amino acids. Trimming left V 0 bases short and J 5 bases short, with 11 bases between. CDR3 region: CASSESRMSHNSPLHF. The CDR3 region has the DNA TGCGCCAGCAGTGAGTCGAGAATGAGCCATAATTCACCCCTCCACTTT.

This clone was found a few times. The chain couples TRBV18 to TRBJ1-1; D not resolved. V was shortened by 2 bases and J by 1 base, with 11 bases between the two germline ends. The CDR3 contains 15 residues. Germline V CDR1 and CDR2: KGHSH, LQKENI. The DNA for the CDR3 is TGTGCCAGCTCACCATTTGCGAAACCGAACACTGAAGCTTTCTTT. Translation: CASSPFAKPNTEAFF.

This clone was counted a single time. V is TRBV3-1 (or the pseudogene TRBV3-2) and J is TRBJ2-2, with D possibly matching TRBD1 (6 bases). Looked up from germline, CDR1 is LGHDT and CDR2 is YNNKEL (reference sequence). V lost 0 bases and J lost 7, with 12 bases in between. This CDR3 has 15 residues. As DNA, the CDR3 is TGTGCCAGCAGCCAAGATTACAGGGCAAACGGGGAGCTGTTTTTT. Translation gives CASSQDYRANGELFF.

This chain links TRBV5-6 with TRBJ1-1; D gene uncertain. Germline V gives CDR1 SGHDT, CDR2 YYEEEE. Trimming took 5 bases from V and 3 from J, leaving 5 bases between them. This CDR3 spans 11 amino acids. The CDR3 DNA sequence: TGTGCCAGCAGTTCGTACACTGAAGCTTTCTTT. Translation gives CASSSYTEAFF.

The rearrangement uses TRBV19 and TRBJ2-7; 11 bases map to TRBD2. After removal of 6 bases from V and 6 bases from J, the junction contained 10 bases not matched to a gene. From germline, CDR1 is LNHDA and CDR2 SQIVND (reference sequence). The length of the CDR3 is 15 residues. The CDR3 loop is CASSWVLAGEVEQYF. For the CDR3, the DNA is TGTGCCAGTAGCTGGGTACTAGCGGGAGAGGTCGAGCAGTACTTC.

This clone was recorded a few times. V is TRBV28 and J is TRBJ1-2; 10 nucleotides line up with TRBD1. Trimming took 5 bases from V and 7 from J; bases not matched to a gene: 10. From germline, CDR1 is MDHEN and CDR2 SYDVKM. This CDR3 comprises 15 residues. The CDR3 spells CASSPTDRGRGGYTF. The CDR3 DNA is TGTGCCAGCAGTCCCACCGACAGGGGGCGGGGTGGCTACACCTTC.

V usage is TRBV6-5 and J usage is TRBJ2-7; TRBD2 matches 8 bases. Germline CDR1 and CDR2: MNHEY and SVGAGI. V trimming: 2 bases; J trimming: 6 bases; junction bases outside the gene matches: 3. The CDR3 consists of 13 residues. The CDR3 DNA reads TGTGCCAGCAGTTACACCGGGACTAGCGAGCAGTACTTC. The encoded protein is CASSYTGTSEQYF.

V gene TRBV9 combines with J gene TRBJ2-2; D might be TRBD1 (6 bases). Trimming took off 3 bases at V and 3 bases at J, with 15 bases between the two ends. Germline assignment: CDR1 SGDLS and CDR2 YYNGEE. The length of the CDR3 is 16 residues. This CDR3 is CASSASGQLYTGELFF. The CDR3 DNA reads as TGTGCCAGCAGCGCTTCCGGACAGCTATACACCGGGGAGCTGTTTTTT. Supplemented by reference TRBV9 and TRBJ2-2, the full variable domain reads DSGVTQTPKHLITATGQRVTLRCSPRSGDLSVYWYQQSLDQGLQFLIQYYNGEERAKGNILERFSAQQFPDLHSELNLSSLELGDSALYFCASSASGQLYTGELFFGEGSRLTVL.